The rows below give T cell receptor beta chains drawn from one sample of a study of CD8 T cells in Susac syndrome. TCRdb re-called the immunoSEQ multiplex PCR reads through MiXCR, storing one row per CDR3 protein. Of roughly 190,000 distinct CDR3 sequences listed, about 95% are singletons. The sequenced sample consisted of CD4+ T cells from PBMCs. The receptors here all came from a human donor in good health. Both conserved end residues are part of each CDR3. D genes are given only for firm matches.

J,V,D,DNA,CDR3
TRBJ1-1,TRBV11-1,-,TGTGCCAGCAGCTGGGGACAACTAAAGAACACTGAAGCTTTCTTT,CASSWGQLKNTEAFF
TRBJ2-7,TRBV3-1,-,TGTGCCAGCAGCCGAACCAGGGGGGACTACGAGCAGTACTTC,CASSRTRGDYEQYF
TRBJ2-1,TRBV30,-,TGTGCCTGGAGTGTTAAGAACTTCTACAATGAGCAGTTCTTC,CAWSVKNFYNEQFF
TRBJ2-7,TRBV20-1,-,TGCAGTTGGCAAGCTCCCTCCCGCTACGAGCAGTACTTC,CSWQAPSRYEQYF
TRBJ2-7,TRBV5-1,TRBD2,TGCGCCAGCAGGGCTAGCGGGACCCTCCACTCCTACGAGCAGTACTTC,CASRASGTLHSYEQYF
TRBJ2-1,TRBV5-1,TRBD2,TGCGCCAGCAGCTTGGGGCTAGCGGTCTACAATGAGCAGTTCTTC,CASSLGLAVYNEQFF
TRBJ2-7,TRBV20-1,-,TGCAGTGCCCTTTCCTCCTACGAGCAGTACTTC,CSALSSYEQYF
TRBJ2-5,TRBV5-4,-,TGTGCCAGCAGCTCCGGGACAACTCAAGAGACCCAGTACTTC,CASSSGTTQETQYF
TRBJ1-5,TRBV30,-,TGTGCCTGGAGTGGAGGAAGGCCCCAGCATTTT,CAWSGGRPQHF
TRBJ1-5,TRBV24-1,-,TGTGCCACCAGTGGTAGGGGAAGCAATCAGCCCCAGCATTTT,CATSGRGSNQPQHF